One and the same sample provided the 8 T cell receptor beta chains below, sequenced in a study of T cells expressing NK-cell markers. TCRdb re-called the 5' RACE reads; one entry per CDR3 protein, DNA not given. In all, the sample yields about 410,000 distinct CDR3 sequences. Input material: blood T cells: a sorted CD56 or NKG2C T cell subset, CD4+ or CD8+ T cells, or bulk PBMC T cells (not recorded which). These receptor sequences come from a woman aged 50 to 65 in good health.

This sequence joins TRBV18 and TRBJ2-5; TCRdb's D call of TRBD2 is untestable without DNA. Germline values: CDR1 KGHSH, CDR2 LQKENI. The CDR3 runs 15 residues. CDR3 residues: CASSLSLAGQETQYF.

The V gene is TRBV24-1, the J gene TRBJ2-2; the TRBD1 assignment by TCRdb is unverifiable without DNA. This CDR3 comprises 14 residues. From germline, CDR1 is KGHDR and CDR2 SFDVKD. The CDR3 region is CATSEAAGPGELFF.

This chain uses TRBV7-8 with TRBJ2-1. This CDR3 region has 15 residues. CDR1 and CDR2 (germline): SGHVS, FQNEAQ. CDR3 protein: CASSLEGNTYNEQFF.

CDR3 residues: CASSFSTGLEAFF. The chain joins TRBV7-9 to TRBJ1-1; TCRdb's D gene call, TRBD1, goes unchecked for lack of DNA. CDR1 is SEHNR and CDR2 is FQNEAQ in the germline V gene (reference sequence). The CDR3 extends over 13 amino acids.

The chain is built from TRBV12-3 or TRBV12-4 and TRBJ1-6. The CDR3 has 15 amino acids. The CDR3 region is CASSLLGRVRSPLHF.

The chain links TRBV11-2 to TRBJ2-3; TCRdb proposes TRBD2, but this gene call is untestable without DNA. The germline V gene has CDR1 SGHAT and CDR2 FQNNGV. CDR3 length equals 12 residues. Here the CDR3 reads CASSWGLGGQYF. Full variable domain (missing parts from reference TRBV11-2 and TRBJ2-3): EAGVAQSPRYKIIEKRQSVAFWCNPISGHATLYWYQQILGQGPKLLIQFQNNGVVDDSQLPKDRFSAERLKGVDSTLKIQPAKLEDSAVYLCASSWGLGGQYFGPGTRLTVL.

The chain joins TRBV11-2 to TRBJ1-3. This CDR3 spans 13 amino acids. Germline assignment: CDR1 SGHAT and CDR2 FQNNGV. The CDR3 loop is CASSSTQRNTIYF.

This sequence joins TRBV10-2 and TRBJ2-5. Germline lookup yields CDR1 WSHSY and CDR2 SAAADI. This CDR3 has 11 residues. The CDR3 protein is CASMKEETQYF.